The 21 T cell receptor beta chains below were found in one sample sequenced in a study of T cells in localized non-small cell lung cancer. Generated by immunoSEQ multiplex PCR, the TCRdb table keeps only in-frame clones and is missing some. The repertoire holds under 20,000 clones, with under 95% as singletons. Sequenced material: peripheral blood, taken before any cancer treatment. These receptors all come from a male donor aged 60 or older with stage I squamous cell lung carcinoma.

This rearrangement joins TRBV19 to TRBJ1-1; 9 nucleotides match TRBD1. The CDR3 sequence is 17 residues long. With 5 bases clipped from V and 5 bases from J, the junction kept 15 bases outside the gene matches. Germline CDR1 and CDR2: LNHDA and SQIVND (reference sequence). The CDR3, as DNA: TGTGCCAGTAGTGCGATCCCGGGACAGGGAAGAGGGACTGAAGCTTTCTTT. It yields the protein CASSAIPGQGRGTEAFF.

The V call is TRBV6-6, the J call TRBJ2-1; D unresolved. This CDR3 region has 15 residues. From germline, CDR1 is MNHNY and CDR2 SVGAGI (reference sequence). V shed 7 bases and J shed 6 bases, with 19 bases lying between them. This CDR3 is CASIDFRGRVNEQFF. The DNA for the CDR3 is TGTGCCAGCATTGACTTTCGAGGCAGAGTCAATGAGCAGTTCTTC.

This chain uses TRBV11-3 with TRBJ2-5; 7 nucleotides line up with TRBD2. This CDR3 region has 15 residues. Germline-derived CDR1 and CDR2 are SGHNT and YENEEA. Germline trimming cut 5 bases from V and 4 bases from J; bases unmatched to any gene: 10. CDR3 DNA: TGTGCCAGCAGCCTGGGAGCGGGGAAGTTAGAGACCCAGTACTTC. Protein: CASSLGAGKLETQYF.

This rearrangement joins TRBV28 to TRBJ1-4, with 12 bases lining up with TRBD1. Germline CDR1 is MDHEN and CDR2 is SYDVKM. This CDR3 region has 17 residues. Trimming at V came to 3 bases and at J to 6 bases, leaving 8 bases not matched to a gene. This chain's CDR3 is CASSFPGTGGADEKLFF. In DNA form, the CDR3 reads TGTGCCAGCAGTTTCCCCGGGACAGGGGGCGCGGATGAAAAACTGTTTTTT.

The chain's CDR3 is CASSLRPLTSSNEQFF. The CDR3 DNA reads as TGTGCCAGCAGCCTCCGGCCCCTGACTAGCTCCAATGAGCAGTTCTTC. This chain joins TRBV11-2 and TRBJ2-1; 7 nucleotides match TRBD2. CDR1 SGHAT and CDR2 FQNNGV come from the germline V gene. The CDR3 extends over 16 amino acids. The ends lost 5 bases at V and 6 bases at J; junction bases unmatched: 13.

V is TRBV19 and J is TRBJ2-1; the match to TRBD2 covers 13 bases. The CDR3 runs 21 residues. The V segment lost 3 bases and the J segment 8 bases; nucleotides outside the gene matches: 22. Germline V CDR1 and CDR2: LNHDA, SQIVND (reference sequence). The CDR3 coding sequence is TGTGCCAGTAGTATGGGTTGGGGTAAGGCAGGACTAGCGGGAGTTGAGGATGAGCAGTTCTTC. Translating it yields CASSMGWGKAGLAGVEDEQFF.

This clone turned up a few times. This chain joins TRBV19 and TRBJ2-3; no clear D gene. Germline CDR1 LNHDA, CDR2 SQIVND (reference sequence). This CDR3 has 13 amino acids. V was shortened by 4 bases and J by 1 base, with 6 bases between the two germline ends. CDR3 amino acids: CASSSWGTDTQYF. The CDR3 DNA reads TGTGCCAGTAGTAGTTGGGGCACAGATACGCAGTATTTT.

This sequence joins TRBV27 and TRBJ1-1; TRBD1 is a possible D gene (6 bases). The germline gives CDR1 MNHEY, CDR2 SMNVEV (reference sequence). The CDR3 has 12 amino acids. Trimming cost V 6 bases and J 10 bases, with 15 bases left between them. CDR3 residues: CASSATGMVAFF. CDR3 in DNA: TGTGCCAGCAGCGCTACAGGGATGGTAGCTTTCTTT.

This sequence joins TRBV28 and TRBJ2-5, with D possibly being TRBD1 (6 bases). Trimming removed 3 bases from V and 3 bases from J, with 8 bases in between. The CDR3 covers 13 residues. CDR1 and CDR2 from the germline V gene are MDHEN and SYDVKM. The CDR3 reads CASSLDREETQYF. In DNA, the CDR3 is TGTGCCAGCAGTTTGGACAGAGAAGAGACCCAGTACTTC.

This clone was observed once. The V and J genes are TRBV7-2 and TRBJ2-3, with TRBD1 identical over 8 bases. J gave up 3 bases and V 5 bases, and 10 bases lay outside the gene matches. Germline V gene sequence: CDR1 SGHTA, CDR2 FQGNSA. This CDR3 has 16 amino acids. DNA for the CDR3: TGTGCCAGCAGCCCTACGGGACAGGACAGTACAGATACGCAGTATTTT. Its translation is CASSPTGQDSTDTQYF.

This sequence joins TRBV28 and TRBJ2-1; D may be TRBD1 or TRBD2 (5 bases each). There are 17 residues in the CDR3. Trimming shortened V by 8 bases and J by 0 bases, and 20 bases separated the two germline ends. Per germline, CDR1 MDHEN and CDR2 SYDVKM. The DNA for the CDR3 is TGTGCCAGCCCTCCTTCCCAAAGGGACCTCTCCTACAATGAGCAGTTCTTC. This encodes CASPPSQRDLSYNEQFF.

The chain is built from TRBV7-3 and TRBJ2-2, with D unclear. V gave up 1 base and J gave up 1 base, with 4 bases separating them. Per the germline V gene, CDR1 is SGHTA and CDR2 is FQGTGA. The CDR3 has 14 residues. The CDR3 DNA reads as TGTGCCAGCAGCTTAAGGGGGAACACCGGGGAGCTGTTTTTT. This encodes CASSLRGNTGELFF.

The V gene is TRBV27, the J gene TRBJ1-5; the D is unclear. The CDR3 spans 14 residues. Looked up from germline, CDR1 is MNHEY and CDR2 is SMNVEV (reference sequence). Trimming took off 2 bases at V and 11 bases at J, with 16 bases between the two ends. The DNA for the CDR3 is TGTGCCAGCAGTTTAGGAGGGAGTTTAAGGGCCCAGCATTTT. Its protein is CASSLGGSLRAQHF.

This chain connects TRBV10-2 to TRBJ2-4; D is unclear. The V and J ends lost 7 bases and 0 bases respectively, with 19 bases between them. This CDR3 has 17 amino acids. Germline CDR1 WSHSY, CDR2 SAAADI. DNA for the CDR3: TGCGCCAGCACCCCGGCCTTGGGTCGCCTAGCCAAAAACATTCAGTACTTC. Protein product: CASTPALGRLAKNIQYF.

V usage is TRBV4-3 and J usage is TRBJ2-3; D perhaps matches TRBD2 (5 bases). Germline CDR1 and CDR2: LGHNA and YSLEER. With 3 bases removed from V and 6 bases from J, the gap between germline ends came to 7 bases. The CDR3 runs to 12 residues. CDR3 region: CASSHGGDTQYF. In nucleotides, the CDR3 is TGCGCCAGCAGCCATGGAGGCGATACGCAGTATTTT.

This clone appeared a few times. This rearrangement joins TRBV10-3 to TRBJ2-1; tentatively, D is TRBD2 (6 bases). The V and J ends lost 0 bases and 6 bases respectively, with 18 bases between them. Germline-derived CDR1 and CDR2 are ENHRY and SYGVKD. CDR3 length: 17 amino acids. Here the CDR3 DNA reads TGTGCCATCAGTGAGTCGAATGGGGAGGCCTCCCGCAATGAGCAGTTCTTC. Translated, it gives CAISESNGEASRNEQFF.

This clone was seen a single time. This rearrangement joins TRBV28 to TRBJ2-7; D is possibly TRBD1 (6 bases). V was cut by 2 bases and J by 6 bases, with 17 bases left in between. The CDR3 contains 15 residues. Germline V lookup: CDR1 MDHEN, CDR2 SYDVKM. In DNA, the CDR3 is TGTGCCAGCAGTTTAACCGGGGCAGGGGATAGCGAGCAGTACTTC. Residues: CASSLTGAGDSEQYF.

The count of this clone is one. J is TRBJ2-4 and V is TRBV19, with TRBD1 matching 7 bases. This CDR3 comprises 16 residues. Trimming removed 6 bases from V and 3 bases from J; junction bases left unmatched: 11. Germline loops: CDR1 LNHDA, CDR2 SQIVND (reference sequence). The CDR3 reads CASSPPSGQVKNIQYF. CDR3 nucleotide sequence: TGTGCCAGTAGCCCTCCCTCCGGACAGGTCAAAAACATTCAGTACTTC.

This clone occurred a few times. The chain joins TRBV12-2 to TRBJ2-5; the DNA was not compared with TRBD2, the D call given in the table. TRBV12-2 is shown as a pseudogene. This CDR3 region has 17 residues. In nucleotides, the CDR3 is TGTGCAAGTCGCCCCCTTGGAGGGGGGGACTGCCAAGAGACCCAGTACTTC. Protein: CASRPLGGGDCQETQYF.

V and J are TRBV6-1 and TRBJ1-5; D perhaps matches TRBD1 (5 bases). The CDR3 covers 16 residues. The V gene lost 2 bases and the J gene lost 4 bases, with 15 bases spanning the gap. The germline V gene has CDR1 MNHNS and CDR2 SASEGT. This CDR3 reads CASSEYSGGSNQPQHF. In DNA, the CDR3 is TGTGCCAGCAGTGAATACTCGGGGGGGTCAAATCAGCCCCAGCATTTT.

The CDR3 is CASSFPGHTEAFF. DNA of the CDR3: TGTGCCAGCTCATTTCCGGGGCACACTGAAGCTTTCTTT. This chain connects TRBV18 to TRBJ1-1; perhaps TRBD1 as D (5 bases). Germline CDR1 reads KGHSH; CDR2 reads LQKENI. The CDR3 is made up of 13 amino acids. Trimming took off 5 bases at V and 3 bases at J, with 10 bases between the two ends.